This TCR beta chain was sequenced for a study of blood T cell repertoires in COVID-19 (dated by TCRdb to 2020 to 2021). Background for the entire study: Samples from collaborators originated in the United States, Italy and Spain and spanned both the acute and convalescent phases of COVID-19. The sample metadata nearly always contained a de-identified subject ID, COVID-19 status, age in years and sex. Subjects who had been exposed to COVID-19, were actively infected with it, or had recovered from it provided the deeply sampled blood TCRbeta repertoires that made up the dataset. Where available, HLA class I and class II types were obtained from metadata supplied by the sample provider rather than from assay-based typing. A freely available public database, intended as a resource for researchers studying the immune response to SARS-CoV-2, is where the repertoires were released. The prospective study material was composed of cDNA or gDNA derived from T cells, B-cell-depleted T cells, or PBMCs. Samples came from the ongoing ImmuneRACE study (first 160 participants) plus 1,254 subjects from 6 global collaborators. Findings and caveats that apply to the study as a whole: The amount of clinical and demographic metadata varied by source and participant and was provided uncurated.

The immunoSEQ Assay, a bias-controlled multiplex PCR, was used to amplify TCRbeta CDR3 regions from genomic DNA. The authors' analysis ran thus. The number of nucleated cells in each sample was estimated by amplification of reference gene primers within the assay. To quantify the absolute abundance of each unique TCRbeta CDR3 rearrangement, sequence reads were collapsed and filtered. Productive Simpson clonality was computed per sample as the square root of Simpson's diversity index over productive rearrangements. TCRdb holds this immuneACCESS table with in-frame rearrangements only. Some clones are missing; in checked studies, unresolved V genes explain under half, and the rest has no known cause. The V and J calls and clone size are taken from that table; D and trimming were inferred from the DNA. Across this sample there are hundreds of thousands of clones, with roughly 90% seen only once. Roughly 1.2% of the sample lies in the top ten.

Measured from the cysteine to the phenylalanine, the CDR3 is 12 residues long. This entry keeps only the CDR3 DNA: 36 bases, framed from base 1. The junction carries 6 bases between V and J, which are trimmed by 1 base and 6 bases respectively. Each collaborating institution followed its own protocols to collect whole blood in K2EDTA tubes. For TCRbeta analysis, collaborator samples were shipped as frozen whole blood, as isolated PBMCs, or as DNA extracted from either sample type. As regards this clone: Its antigen is currently not known. The input lacks base qualities; no much larger clone sits a single base away.

The specimen sequenced was peripheral blood. The source of this sequence is a middle-aged man with acute or convalescent COVID-19. The chain couples TRBV12-3 or TRBV12-4 to TRBJ1-2; the best D guess is TRBD1, with 5 bases matching. Here is the DNA: TGTGCCAGCAGTTTAGGACAGCATGGCTACACCTTC. This encodes CASSLGQHGYTF.